This T cell receptor beta chain was captured in a study of memory CD4+ T cells and cytomegalovirus serostatus. As handled by the study authors: Out-of-frame sequences were removed, leaving 2 million to 2.5 million distinct TCRbeta sequences. TCRdb keeps only in-frame clones here, not all; method: immunoSEQ multiplex PCR. That table furnishes V, J and clone size, whereas the DNA furnished D and trimming. The sample has roughly 50,000 clones; over 75% are singletons. The table lists this clone with a few counts. What it recognizes is unknown. Whole-study findings and limits: The CMV-associated TCR signature appears largely within the CD4+ memory repertoire. CD4+ memory repertoires contained about 40% of the roughly 150 reported CMV TCRbeta sequences.

The sort gate was single viable CD3+CD4+CD8-CD45RO+ cells for memory CD4+ T cells. The CDR3 has 13 amino acids. V lost 0 bases, J lost 7 bases, and 10 bases lay in between. The germline CDR1 and CDR2 sequences are SGHRS and YFSETQ. The rearrangement joins TRBV5-1 to TRBJ1-2; TRBD1 might be the D (6 bases). This clonotype was sampled from an adult in good health and CMV-seronegative. The source material was memory CD4+ T cells from blood. For the CDR3, the DNA is TGCGCCAGCAGCTTGGACGGGGGCGGTGGCTACACCTTC. This codes for CASSLDGGGGYTF.